This record concerns one T cell receptor (beta chain) sequence. Antigen: not known. Measured with immunoSEQ multiplex PCR; TCRdb has only the in-frame clones, and not every one. The top ten clones hold over 8.5% of a sample with about 350,000 clones, 86% of them seen once. The sample is drawn from a study of Ad26.COV2.S vaccination and SARS-CoV-2 variants. Regarding the study as a whole: Vaccine and placebo recipients had similar non-spike TCR breadth. Researchers cautioned that TCR breadth and depth analyses may have underestimated total T cell responses. Higher spike-specific TCR breadth was found in vaccine recipients than in placebo recipients.

CDR1 SGHRS and CDR2 YFSETQ come from the germline V gene. The V gene lost 4 bases and the J gene lost 3 bases, with 13 bases spanning the gap. This CDR3 spans 14 amino acids. This sample's treatment: 15 to 20 received Ad26.COV2.S at low or high dose, single or two shots; a few received placebo; per-sample allocation not given. Day 63 following the first vaccine or placebo injection was when the samples were taken. This chain uses TRBV5-1 with TRBJ1-1; no clear D. The sample consisted of peripheral blood, taken in a trial of Ad26.COV2.S vaccine versus placebo. This clonotype was obtained from a person between 18 and 65 years old who received the Ad26.COV2.S COVID-19 vaccine or a placebo. The CDR3 sequence: CASSTQVRDTEAFF. DNA of the CDR3: TGCGCCAGCAGCACGCAGGTGAGAGACACTGAAGCTTTCTTT. Full variable domain (outside the CDR3, taken from reference TRBV5-1 and TRBJ1-1): KAGVTQTPRYLIKTRGQQVTLSCSPISGHRSVSWYQQTPGQGLQFLFEYFSETQRNKGNFPGRFSGRQFSNSRSEMNVSTLELGDSALYLCASSTQVRDTEAFFGQGTRLTVV.